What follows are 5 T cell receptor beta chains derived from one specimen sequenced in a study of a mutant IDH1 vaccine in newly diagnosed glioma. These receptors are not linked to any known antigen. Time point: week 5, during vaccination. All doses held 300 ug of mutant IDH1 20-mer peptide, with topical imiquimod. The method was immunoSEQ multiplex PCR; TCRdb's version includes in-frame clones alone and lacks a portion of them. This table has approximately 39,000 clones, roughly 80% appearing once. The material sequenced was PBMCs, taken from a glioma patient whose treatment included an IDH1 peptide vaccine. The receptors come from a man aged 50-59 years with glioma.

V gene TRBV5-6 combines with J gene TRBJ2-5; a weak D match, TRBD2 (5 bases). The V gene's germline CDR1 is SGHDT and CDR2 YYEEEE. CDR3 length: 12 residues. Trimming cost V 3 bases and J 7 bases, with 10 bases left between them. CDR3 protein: CASSSDWGTQYF. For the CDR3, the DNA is TGTGCCAGCAGCTCGGACTGGGGGACCCAGTACTTC.

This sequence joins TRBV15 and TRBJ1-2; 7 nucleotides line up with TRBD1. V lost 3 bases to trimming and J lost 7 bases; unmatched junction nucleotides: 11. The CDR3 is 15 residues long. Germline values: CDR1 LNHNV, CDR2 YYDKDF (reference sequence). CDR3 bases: TGTGCCACCAGCAGGGGGGCCCCAGGGGGTAGTGGCTACACCTTC. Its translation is CATSRGAPGGSGYTF.

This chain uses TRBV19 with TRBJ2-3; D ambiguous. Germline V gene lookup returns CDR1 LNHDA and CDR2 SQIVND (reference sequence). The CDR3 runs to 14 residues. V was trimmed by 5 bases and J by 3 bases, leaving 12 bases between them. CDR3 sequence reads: CASSGNGVTDTQYF. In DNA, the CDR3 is TGTGCCAGTAGTGGCAATGGAGTAACAGATACGCAGTATTTT.

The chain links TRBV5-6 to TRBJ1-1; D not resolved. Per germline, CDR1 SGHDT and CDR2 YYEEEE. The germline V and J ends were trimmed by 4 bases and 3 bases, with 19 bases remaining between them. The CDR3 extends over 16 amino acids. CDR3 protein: CASSLFLARKHTEAFF. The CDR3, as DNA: TGTGCCAGCAGCCTTTTCCTTGCCAGGAAACACACTGAAGCTTTCTTT.

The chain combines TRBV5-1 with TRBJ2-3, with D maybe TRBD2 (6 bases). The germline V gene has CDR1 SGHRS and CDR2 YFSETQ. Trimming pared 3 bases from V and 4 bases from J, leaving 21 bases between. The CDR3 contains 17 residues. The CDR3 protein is CASSYGGARGEADTQYF. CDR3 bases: TGCGCCAGCAGCTATGGCGGGGCGAGAGGGGAGGCAGATACGCAGTATTTT.